This T cell receptor (beta chain) is from a study of blood T cell repertoires in COVID-19. Study-level information: Samples representing acute and convalescent COVID-19 were sourced from the United States, Italy and Spain.

Sequenced by immunoSEQ multiplex PCR; TCRdb stores in-frame clones only, minus some. The sample gives some 160,000 clones, approximately 90% of which show up once; approximately 2.1% is in the top ten. Germline assignment: CDR1 WNHNN and CDR2 SYGVQD (reference sequence). The CDR3 has 19 amino acids. Trimming at V came to 2 bases and at J to 5 bases, leaving 13 bases not matched to a gene. Sequencing was done on a sample of peripheral blood. The clonotype originates from a man between 50 and 59 years old who had recovered from COVID-19. The chain carries TRBV10-1 and TRBJ1-6, with 9 nucleotides matching TRBD1. CDR3 region: CASSEVGAGTGIDNSPLHF. The CDR3 nucleotides read TGCGCCAGCAGTGAGGTTGGCGCCGGGACAGGGATAGATAATTCACCCCTCCACTTT.